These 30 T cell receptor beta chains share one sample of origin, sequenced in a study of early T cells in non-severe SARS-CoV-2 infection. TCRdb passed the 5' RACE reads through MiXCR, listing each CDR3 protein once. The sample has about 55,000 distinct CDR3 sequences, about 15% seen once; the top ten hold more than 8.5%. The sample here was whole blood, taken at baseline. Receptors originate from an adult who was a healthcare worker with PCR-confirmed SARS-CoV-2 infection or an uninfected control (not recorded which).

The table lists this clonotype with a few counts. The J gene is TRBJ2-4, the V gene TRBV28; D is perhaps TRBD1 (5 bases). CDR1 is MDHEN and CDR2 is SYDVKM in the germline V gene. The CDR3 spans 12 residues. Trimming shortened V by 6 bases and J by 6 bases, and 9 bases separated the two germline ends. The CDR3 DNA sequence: TGTGCCAGCAGCTTTGACAGAAACATTCAGTACTTC. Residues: CASSFDRNIQYF.

Here the CDR3 DNA reads TGTGCCAGCAGCTTAAGGGGACTAGCCCTCAACGAGCAGTACTTC. This sequence encodes CASSLRGLALNEQYF. The chain has TRBV7-6 and TRBJ2-7, with 9 bases that match TRBD2. Unmatched junction bases numbered 7, after V lost 2 bases and J lost 5 bases. This CDR3 is built from 15 residues. The germline V gene encodes CDR1 SGHVS and CDR2 FNYEAQ. Using reference TRBV7-6 and TRBJ2-7 for the parts outside the CDR3, the full variable domain is GAGVSQSPRYKVTKRGQDVALRCDPISGHVSLYWYRQALGQGPEFLTYFNYEAQQDKSGLPNDRFSAERPEGSISTLTIQRTEQRDSAMYRCASSLRGLALNEQYFGPGTRLTVT.

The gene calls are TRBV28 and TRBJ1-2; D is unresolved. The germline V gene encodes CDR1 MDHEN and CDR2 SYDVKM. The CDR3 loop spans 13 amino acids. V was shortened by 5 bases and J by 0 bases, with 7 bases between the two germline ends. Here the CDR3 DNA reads TGTGCCAGCAGTCAGACTGCTAACTATGGCTACACCTTC. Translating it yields CASSQTANYGYTF.

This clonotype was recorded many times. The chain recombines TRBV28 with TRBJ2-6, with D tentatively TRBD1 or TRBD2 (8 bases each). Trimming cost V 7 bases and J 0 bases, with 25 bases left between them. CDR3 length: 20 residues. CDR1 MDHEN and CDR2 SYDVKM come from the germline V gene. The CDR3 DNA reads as TGTGCCAGCACCGGAGCGGGGGCCGGGACAGGCAACTCTGGGGCCAACGTCCTGACTTTC. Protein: CASTGAGAGTGNSGANVLTF.

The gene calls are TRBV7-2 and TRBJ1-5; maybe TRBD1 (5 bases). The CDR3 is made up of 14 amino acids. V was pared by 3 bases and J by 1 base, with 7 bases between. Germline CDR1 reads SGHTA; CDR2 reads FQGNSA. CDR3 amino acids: CASSLGRSNQPQHF. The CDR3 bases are TGTGCCAGCAGCTTGGGACGGAGCAATCAGCCCCAGCATTTT.

Written as DNA, the CDR3 is TGTGCCAGCAGCCAAGCTCAGGGGCCTTCGGAGACCGAAAAACTGTTTTTT. Encoded protein: CASSQAQGPSETEKLFF. This chain uses TRBV14 with TRBJ1-4; tentative D call: TRBD1 (6 bases). The V and J ends lost 1 base and 8 bases respectively, with 20 bases between them. This CDR3 is built from 17 residues. Germline V CDR1 and CDR2: SGHDN, FVKESK.

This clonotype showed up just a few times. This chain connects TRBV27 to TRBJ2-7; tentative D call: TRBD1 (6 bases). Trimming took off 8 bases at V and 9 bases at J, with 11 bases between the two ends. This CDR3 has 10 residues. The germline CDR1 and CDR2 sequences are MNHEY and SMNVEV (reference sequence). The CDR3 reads CASSQGTQYF. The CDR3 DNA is TGTGCCAGCTCACAGGGTACGCAGTACTTC.

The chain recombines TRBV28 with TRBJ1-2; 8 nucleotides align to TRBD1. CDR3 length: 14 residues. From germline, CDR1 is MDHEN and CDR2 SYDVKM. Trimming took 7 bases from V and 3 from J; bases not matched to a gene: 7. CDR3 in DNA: TGTGCCAGCACCGAGACAGGGGCGGACTATGGCTACACCTTC. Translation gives CASTETGADYGYTF.

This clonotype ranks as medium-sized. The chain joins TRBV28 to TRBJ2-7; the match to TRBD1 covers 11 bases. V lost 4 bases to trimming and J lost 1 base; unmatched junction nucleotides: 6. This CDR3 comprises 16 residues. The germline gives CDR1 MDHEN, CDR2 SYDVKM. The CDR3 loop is CASSSPDRGLSYEQYF. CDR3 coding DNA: TGTGCCAGCAGTTCTCCGGACAGGGGGCTGTCCTACGAGCAGTACTTC.

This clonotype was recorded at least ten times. CDR3 in amino acids: CASSLAGGYEQYF. In DNA, the CDR3 is TGTGCCAGCAGCTTGGCAGGGGGCTACGAGCAGTACTTC. The chain uses TRBV12-3 or TRBV12-4 and TRBJ2-7, with 7 bases matching TRBD1. The CDR3 extends over 13 amino acids. V lost 6 bases and J lost 3; bases outside the gene matches: 5.

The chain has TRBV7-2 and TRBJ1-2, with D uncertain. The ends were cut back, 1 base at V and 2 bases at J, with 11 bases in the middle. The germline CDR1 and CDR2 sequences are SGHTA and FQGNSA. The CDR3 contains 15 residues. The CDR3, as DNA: TGTGCCAGCAGCTTAGTGGCCGGTGAAAACTATGGCTACACCTTC. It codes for CASSLVAGENYGYTF.

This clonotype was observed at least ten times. CDR3 sequence: CASSIWLAGRANTGELFF. The CDR3 DNA reads TGTGCCAGTAGTATATGGCTAGCGGGGCGCGCGAACACCGGGGAGCTGTTTTTT. This chain joins TRBV19 and TRBJ2-2, with 9 bases matching TRBD2. Germline CDR1 and CDR2: LNHDA and SQIVND (reference sequence). V shed 2 bases, J shed 0 bases, and the junction held 7 bases outside the gene matches. The CDR3 covers 18 residues.

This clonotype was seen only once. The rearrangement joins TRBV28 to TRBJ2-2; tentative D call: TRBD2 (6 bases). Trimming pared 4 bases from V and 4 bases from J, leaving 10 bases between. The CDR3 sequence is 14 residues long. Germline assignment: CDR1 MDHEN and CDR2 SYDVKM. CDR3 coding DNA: TGTGCCAGCAGTTCGGCGGGGCCCACCGGGGAGCTGTTTTTT. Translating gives CASSSAGPTGELFF.

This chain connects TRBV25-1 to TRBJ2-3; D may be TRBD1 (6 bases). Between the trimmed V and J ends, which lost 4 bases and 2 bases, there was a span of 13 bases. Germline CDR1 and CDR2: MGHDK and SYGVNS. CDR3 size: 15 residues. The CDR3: CASSASDRFTDTQYF. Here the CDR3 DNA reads TGTGCCAGCAGTGCAAGTGACAGGTTCACAGATACGCAGTATTTT.

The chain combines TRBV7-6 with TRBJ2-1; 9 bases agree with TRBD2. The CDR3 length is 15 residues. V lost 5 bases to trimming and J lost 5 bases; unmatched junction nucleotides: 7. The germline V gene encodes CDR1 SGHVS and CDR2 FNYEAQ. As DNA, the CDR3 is TGTGCCAGCAGCCCTCTGCCTAGCGGGGACAATGAGCAGTTCTTC. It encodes CASSPLPSGDNEQFF.

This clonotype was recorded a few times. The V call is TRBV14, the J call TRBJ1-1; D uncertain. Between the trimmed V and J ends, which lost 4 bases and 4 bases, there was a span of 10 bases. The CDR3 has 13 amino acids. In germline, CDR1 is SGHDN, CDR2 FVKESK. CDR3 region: CASSPQYRTEAFF. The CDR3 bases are TGTGCCAGCAGCCCCCAGTACCGCACTGAAGCTTTCTTT. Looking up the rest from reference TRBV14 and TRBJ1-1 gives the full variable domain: EAGVTQFPSHSVIEKGQTVTLRCDPISGHDNLYWYRRVMGKEIKFLLHFVKESKQDESGMPNNRFLAERTGGTYSTLKVQPAELEDSGVYFCASSPQYRTEAFFGQGTRLTVV.

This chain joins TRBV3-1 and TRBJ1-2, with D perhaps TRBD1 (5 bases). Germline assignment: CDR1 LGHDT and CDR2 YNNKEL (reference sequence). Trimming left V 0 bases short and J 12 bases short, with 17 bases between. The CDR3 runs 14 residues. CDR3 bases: TGTGCCAGCAGCCAAGATCACTCGGGACCAATCGACACCTTC. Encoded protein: CASSQDHSGPIDTF.

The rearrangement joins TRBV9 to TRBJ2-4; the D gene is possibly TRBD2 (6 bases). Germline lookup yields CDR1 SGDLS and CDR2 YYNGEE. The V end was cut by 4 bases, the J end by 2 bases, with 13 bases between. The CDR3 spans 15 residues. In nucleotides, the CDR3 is TGTGCCAGCAGCCCTAGCGAGGGGCCCAAAAACATTCAGTACTTC. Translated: CASSPSEGPKNIQYF. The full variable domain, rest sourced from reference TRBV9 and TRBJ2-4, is DSGVTQTPKHLITATGQRVTLRCSPRSGDLSVYWYQQSLDQGLQFLIQYYNGEERAKGNILERFSAQQFPDLHSELNLSSLELGDSALYFCASSPSEGPKNIQYFGAGTRLSVL.

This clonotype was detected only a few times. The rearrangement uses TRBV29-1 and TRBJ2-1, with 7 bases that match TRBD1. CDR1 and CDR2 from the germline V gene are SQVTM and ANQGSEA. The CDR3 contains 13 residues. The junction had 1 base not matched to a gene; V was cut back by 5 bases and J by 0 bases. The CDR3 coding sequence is TGCAGCGTTTCAGGGGGCTCCTACAATGAGCAGTTCTTC. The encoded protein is CSVSGGSYNEQFF.

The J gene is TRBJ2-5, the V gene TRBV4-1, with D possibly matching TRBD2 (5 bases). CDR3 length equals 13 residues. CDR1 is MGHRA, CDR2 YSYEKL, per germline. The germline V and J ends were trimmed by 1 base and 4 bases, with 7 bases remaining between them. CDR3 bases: TGCGCCAGCAGCCAAGGGACTGGAGAGACCCAGTACTTC. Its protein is CASSQGTGETQYF.

As DNA, the CDR3 is TGCGCCAGCAGCCAAGATGGAGTTAGGGTTCGATCCTACAATGAGCAGTTCTTC. It yields the protein CASSQDGVRVRSYNEQFF. The chain employs TRBV4-1 and TRBJ2-1; D not certain. The germline V gene has CDR1 MGHRA and CDR2 YSYEKL. V was shortened by 0 bases and J by 1 base, with 16 bases between the two germline ends. The CDR3 covers 18 residues.

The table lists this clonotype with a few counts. CDR3 coding DNA: TGTGCCAGCAGTGAAAGGTTTAGTCCCCACGAGCAGTACTTC. It codes for CASSERFSPHEQYF. The gene calls are TRBV25-1 and TRBJ2-7, with unresolved D. CDR1 is MGHDK, CDR2 SYGVNS, per germline. Trimming stripped 2 bases from V and 5 bases from J, with 13 bases between. The CDR3 is 14 residues long.

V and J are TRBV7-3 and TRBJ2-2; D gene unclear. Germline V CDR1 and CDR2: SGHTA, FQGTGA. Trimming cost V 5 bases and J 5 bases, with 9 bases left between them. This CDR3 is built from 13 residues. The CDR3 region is CASSRGGTGELFF. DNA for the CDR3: TGTGCCAGCAGCCGCGGTGGGACCGGGGAGCTGTTTTTT.

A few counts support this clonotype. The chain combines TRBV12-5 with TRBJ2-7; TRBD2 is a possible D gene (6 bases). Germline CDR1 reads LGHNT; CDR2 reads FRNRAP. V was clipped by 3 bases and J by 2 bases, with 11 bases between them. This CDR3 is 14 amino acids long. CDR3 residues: CASGFGGLTYEQYF. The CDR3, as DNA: TGTGCTAGTGGTTTTGGGGGACTTACCTACGAGCAGTACTTC. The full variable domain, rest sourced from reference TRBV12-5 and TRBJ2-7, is DARVTQTPRHKVTEMGQEVTMRCQPILGHNTVFWYRQTMMQGLELLAYFRNRAPLDDSGMPKDRFSAEMPDATLATLKIQPSEPRDSAVYFCASGFGGLTYEQYFGPGTRLTVT.

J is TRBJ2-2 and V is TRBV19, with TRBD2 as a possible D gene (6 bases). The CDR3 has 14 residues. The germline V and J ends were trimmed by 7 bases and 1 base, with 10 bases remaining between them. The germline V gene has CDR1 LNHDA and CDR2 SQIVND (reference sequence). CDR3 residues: CASTRGRNTGELFF. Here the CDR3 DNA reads TGTGCCAGTACTCGGGGGAGGAACACCGGGGAGCTGTTTTTT.

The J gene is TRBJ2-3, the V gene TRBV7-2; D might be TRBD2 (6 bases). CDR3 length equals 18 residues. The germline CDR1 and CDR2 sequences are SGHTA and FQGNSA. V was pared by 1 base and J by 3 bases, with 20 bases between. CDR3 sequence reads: CASSLVPRRDFRTDTQYF. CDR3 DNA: TGTGCCAGCAGCTTAGTTCCTCGCCGGGACTTCCGGACAGATACGCAGTATTTT.

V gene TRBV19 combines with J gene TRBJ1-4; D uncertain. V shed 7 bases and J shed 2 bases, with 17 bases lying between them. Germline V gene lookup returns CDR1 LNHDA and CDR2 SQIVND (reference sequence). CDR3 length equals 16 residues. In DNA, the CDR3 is TGTGCCAGTATGGGTGTCCTGACACGGACTAATGAAAAACTGTTTTTT. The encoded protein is CASMGVLTRTNEKLFF.

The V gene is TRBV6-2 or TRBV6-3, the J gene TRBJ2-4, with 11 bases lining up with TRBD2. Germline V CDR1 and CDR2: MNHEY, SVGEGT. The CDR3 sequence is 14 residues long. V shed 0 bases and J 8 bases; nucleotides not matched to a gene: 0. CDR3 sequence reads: CASSYSGLADIQYF. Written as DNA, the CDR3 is TGTGCCAGCAGTTACTCGGGACTAGCGGACATTCAGTACTTC.

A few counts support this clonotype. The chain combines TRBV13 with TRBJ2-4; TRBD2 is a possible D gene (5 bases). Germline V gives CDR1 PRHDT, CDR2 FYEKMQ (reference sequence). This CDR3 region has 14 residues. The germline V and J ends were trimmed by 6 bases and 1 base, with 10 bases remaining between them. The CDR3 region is CASRIGGAKNIQYF. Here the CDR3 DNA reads TGTGCCAGCAGGATCGGCGGGGCCAAAAACATTCAGTACTTC.

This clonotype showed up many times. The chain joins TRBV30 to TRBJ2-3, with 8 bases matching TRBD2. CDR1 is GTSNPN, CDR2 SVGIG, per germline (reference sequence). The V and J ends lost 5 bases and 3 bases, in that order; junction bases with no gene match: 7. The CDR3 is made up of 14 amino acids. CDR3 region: CAWAIAGSTDTQYF. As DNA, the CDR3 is TGTGCCTGGGCTATAGCGGGGAGTACAGATACGCAGTATTTT.